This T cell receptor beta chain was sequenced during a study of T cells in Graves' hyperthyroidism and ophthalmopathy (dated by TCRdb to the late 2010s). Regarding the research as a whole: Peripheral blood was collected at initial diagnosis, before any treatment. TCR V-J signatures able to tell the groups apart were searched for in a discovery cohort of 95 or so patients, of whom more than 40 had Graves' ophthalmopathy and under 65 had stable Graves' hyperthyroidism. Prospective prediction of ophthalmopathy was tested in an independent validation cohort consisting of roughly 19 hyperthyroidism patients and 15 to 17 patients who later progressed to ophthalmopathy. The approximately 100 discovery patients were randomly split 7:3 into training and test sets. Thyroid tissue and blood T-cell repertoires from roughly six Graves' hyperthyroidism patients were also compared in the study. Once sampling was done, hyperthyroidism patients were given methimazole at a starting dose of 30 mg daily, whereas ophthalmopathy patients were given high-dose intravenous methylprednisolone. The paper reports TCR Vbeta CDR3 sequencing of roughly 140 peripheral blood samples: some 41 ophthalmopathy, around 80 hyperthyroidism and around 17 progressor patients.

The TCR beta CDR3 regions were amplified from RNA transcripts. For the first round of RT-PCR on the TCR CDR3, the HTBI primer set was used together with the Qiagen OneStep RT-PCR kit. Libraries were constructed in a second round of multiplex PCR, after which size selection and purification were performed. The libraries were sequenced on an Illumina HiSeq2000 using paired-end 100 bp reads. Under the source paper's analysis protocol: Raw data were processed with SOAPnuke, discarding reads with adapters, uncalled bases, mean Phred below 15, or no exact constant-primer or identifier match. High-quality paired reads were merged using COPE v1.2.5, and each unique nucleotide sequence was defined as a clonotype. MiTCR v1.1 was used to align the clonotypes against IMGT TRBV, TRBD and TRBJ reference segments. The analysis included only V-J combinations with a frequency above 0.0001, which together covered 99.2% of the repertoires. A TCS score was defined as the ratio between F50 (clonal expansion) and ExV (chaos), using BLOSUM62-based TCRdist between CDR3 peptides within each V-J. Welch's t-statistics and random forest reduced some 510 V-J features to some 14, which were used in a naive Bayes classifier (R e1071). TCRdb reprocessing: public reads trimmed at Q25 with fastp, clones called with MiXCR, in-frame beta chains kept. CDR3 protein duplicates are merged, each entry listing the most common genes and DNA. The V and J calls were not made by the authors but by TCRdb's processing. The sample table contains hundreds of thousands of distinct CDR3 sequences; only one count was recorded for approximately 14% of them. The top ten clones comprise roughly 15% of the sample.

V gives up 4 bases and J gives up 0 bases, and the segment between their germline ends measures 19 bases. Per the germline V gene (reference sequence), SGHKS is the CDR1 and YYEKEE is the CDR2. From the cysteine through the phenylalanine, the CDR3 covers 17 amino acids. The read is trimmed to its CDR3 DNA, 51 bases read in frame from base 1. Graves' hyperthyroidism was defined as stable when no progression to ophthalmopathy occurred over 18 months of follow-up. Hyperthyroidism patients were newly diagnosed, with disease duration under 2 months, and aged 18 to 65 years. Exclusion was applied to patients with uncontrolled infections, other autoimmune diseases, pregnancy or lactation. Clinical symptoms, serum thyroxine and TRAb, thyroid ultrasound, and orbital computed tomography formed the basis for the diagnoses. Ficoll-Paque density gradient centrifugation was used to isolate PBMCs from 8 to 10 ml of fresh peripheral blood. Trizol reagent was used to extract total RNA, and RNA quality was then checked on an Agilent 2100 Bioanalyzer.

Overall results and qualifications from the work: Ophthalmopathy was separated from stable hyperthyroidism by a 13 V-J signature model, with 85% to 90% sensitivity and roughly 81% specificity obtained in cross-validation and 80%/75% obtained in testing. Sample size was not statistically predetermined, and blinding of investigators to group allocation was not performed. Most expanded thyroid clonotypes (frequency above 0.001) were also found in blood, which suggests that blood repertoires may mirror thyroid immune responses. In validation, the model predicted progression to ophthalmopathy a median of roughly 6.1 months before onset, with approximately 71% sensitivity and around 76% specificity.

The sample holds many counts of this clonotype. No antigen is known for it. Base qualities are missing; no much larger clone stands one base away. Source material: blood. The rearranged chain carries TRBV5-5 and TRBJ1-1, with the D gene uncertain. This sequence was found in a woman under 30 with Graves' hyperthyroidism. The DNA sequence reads TGTGCCAGCAGCCGGTACCACTCGGTAACGATGAACACTGAAGCTTTCTTT. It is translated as CASSRYHSVTMNTEAFF.